These T cell receptor beta chains were read from a single sample in a study of glioma-infiltrating T cells. TCRdb reanalysed the multiplex PCR reads using MiXCR and keeps one entry per CDR3 protein. The table includes 300,000 to 450,000 distinct CDR3 sequences, roughly 41% detected once. Sequencing input: glioma tissue, nonneoplastic brain tissue, or PBMCs (not recorded which). The receptors derive from a human donor with low-grade glioma or glioblastoma, undergoing nonglioma brain surgery, or in good health (not recorded which). The conserved cysteine and the conserved F or W are not part of the CDR3 here.

v_call cdr3_aa
TRBV20-1 SAIGGGNSDTQY
TRBV20-1 SAASPLGLTFYEQY
TRBV20-1 SASSAMSPSNQPQH
TRBV6-1 ASSRRDSGDTQY
TRBV28 ASSFVRGAEYEQF
TRBV7-2 ASSLSMPRDEAF
TRBV4-1 ASSQDGDYTGELF
TRBV3-1 ASSFADAVGQGDGYT
TRBV7-2 ASSSGLAGGGGDTQY
TRBV6-2/TRBV6-3 ASRPGTSGRTDTQY
TRBV2 ASSQLGSYNEQL